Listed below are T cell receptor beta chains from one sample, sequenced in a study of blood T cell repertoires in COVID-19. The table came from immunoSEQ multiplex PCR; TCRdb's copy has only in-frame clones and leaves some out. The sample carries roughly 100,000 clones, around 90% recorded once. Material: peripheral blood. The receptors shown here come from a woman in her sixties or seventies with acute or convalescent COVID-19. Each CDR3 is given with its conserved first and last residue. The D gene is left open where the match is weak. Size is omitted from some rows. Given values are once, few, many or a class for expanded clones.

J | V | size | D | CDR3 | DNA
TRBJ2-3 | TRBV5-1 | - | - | CASSPGTDTQYF | TGCGCCAGCAGCCCCGGCACAGATACGCAGTATTTT
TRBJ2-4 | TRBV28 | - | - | CASSVVSLAKNIQYF | TGTGCCAGCAGTGTTGTGTCATTAGCCAAAAACATTCAGTACTTC
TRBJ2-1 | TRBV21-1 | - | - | CASSPSPHGRGEKDEQFF | TGTGCCAGCAGCCCAAGCCCCCACGGGAGAGGGGAGAAGGATGAGCAGTTCTTC
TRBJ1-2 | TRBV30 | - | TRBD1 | CASYPGTDNYLRGYTF | TGTGCCAGCTATCCCGGGACAGACAACTATCTGCGAGGCTACACCTTC
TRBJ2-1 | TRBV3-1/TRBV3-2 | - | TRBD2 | CASSNSPGTSGSYEQFF | TGTGCCAGCAGCAACTCACCCGGGACTAGCGGGAGCTATGAGCAGTTCTTC
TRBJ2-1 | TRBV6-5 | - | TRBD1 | CASRAGQGNYNEQFF | TGTGCCAGCAGGGCGGGACAGGGGAACTACAATGAGCAGTTCTTC
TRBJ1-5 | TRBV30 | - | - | CAWSAQGGNNQPQHF | TGTGCCTGGAGCGCGCAGGGCGGGAACAATCAGCCCCAGCATTTT
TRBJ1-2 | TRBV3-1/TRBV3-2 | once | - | CASSQIQGSNYGYTF | TGTGCCAGCAGCCAAATACAGGGTTCTAACTATGGCTACACCTTC
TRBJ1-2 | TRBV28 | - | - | CASSFSVGRYGYTF | TGTGCCAGCAGTTTTTCAGTTGGGAGGTATGGCTACACCTTC
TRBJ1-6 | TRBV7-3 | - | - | CASSLARNSPLHF | TGTGCCAGCAGCTTGGCCAGGAATTCACCCCTCCACTTT
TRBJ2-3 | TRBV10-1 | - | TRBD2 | CASSERWSSGTPDTQYF | TGCGCCAGCAGTGAGCGTTGGTCTAGCGGGACCCCAGATACGCAGTATTTT
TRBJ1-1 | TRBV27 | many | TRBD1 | CASRRGQGQTGDTEAFF | TGTGCCAGCAGGCGAGGACAGGGACAAACCGGGGACACTGAAGCTTTCTTT
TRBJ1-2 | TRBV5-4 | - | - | CASSRGAVVEYGYTF | TGTGCCAGCAGCCGGGGGGCAGTAGTAGAGTATGGCTACACCTTC
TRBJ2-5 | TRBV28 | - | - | CASSYGGVEETQYF | TGTGCCAGCAGTTACGGGGGTGTGGAAGAGACCCAGTACTTC
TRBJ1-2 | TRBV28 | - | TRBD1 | CASTSDRVLSGYTF | TGTGCCAGCACCTCGGACAGGGTCCTCTCTGGCTACACCTTC
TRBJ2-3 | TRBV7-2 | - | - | CASSPSRLGSDTQYF | TGTGCCAGCAGCCCGTCTCGACTGGGTTCCGATACGCAGTATTTT
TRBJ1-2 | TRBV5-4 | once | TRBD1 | CASSIPGQGDYGYTF | TGTGCCAGCAGCATACCGGGACAGGGGGACTATGGCTACACCTTC
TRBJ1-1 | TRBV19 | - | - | CASRAGPNTEAFF | TGTGCCAGTAGAGCGGGACCGAACACTGAAGCTTTCTTT
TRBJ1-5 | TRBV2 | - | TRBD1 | CASSRTGRGQPQHF | TGTGCCAGCAGCAGGACAGGGCGGGGGCAGCCCCAGCATTTT
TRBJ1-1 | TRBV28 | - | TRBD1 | CASSSARGQGWTTEAFF | TGTGCCAGCAGTTCCGCCCGGGGACAGGGGTGGACCACTGAAGCTTTCTTT